These 13 T cell receptor beta chains share one sample of origin, sequenced in a study of blood T cell repertoires in COVID-19. TCRdb's table, derived via immunoSEQ multiplex PCR, lists solely in-frame clones and lacks some. The top ten clones hold 5% to 7% of a sample with over 300,000 clones, approximately 88% of them seen once. Sequences were obtained from peripheral blood. These receptors came from a man younger than 30 who had recovered from COVID-19.

The gene calls are TRBV13 and TRBJ2-3, with a possible D match to TRBD2 (5 bases). Germline CDR1 is PRHDT and CDR2 is FYEKMQ (reference sequence). The CDR3 totals 14 residues. V was clipped by 8 bases and J by 2 bases, with 14 bases between them. The chain's CDR3 is CASGLVEVTDTQYF. DNA of the CDR3: TGTGCCAGCGGGCTAGTGGAGGTCACAGATACGCAGTATTTT. Together with reference TRBV13 and TRBJ2-3, the CDR3 gives the full variable domain: AAGVIQSPRHLIKEKRETATLKCYPIPRHDTVYWYQQGPGQDPQFLISFYEKMQSDKGSIPDRFSAQQFSDYHSELNMSSLELGDSALYFCASGLVEVTDTQYFGPGTRLTVL.

The chain recombines TRBV24-1 with TRBJ2-5; 10 bases are a match to TRBD1. V was clipped by 3 bases and J by 1 base; unmatched bases: 4. Germline assignment: CDR1 KGHDR and CDR2 SFDVKD. The CDR3 contains 16 residues. The CDR3 loop reads CATSDRTGGSQETQYF. The CDR3 nucleotides are TGTGCCACCAGTGATAGGACAGGGGGTAGCCAAGAGACCCAGTACTTC.

This chain connects TRBV7-6 to TRBJ2-1; 12 positions match TRBD1. CDR1 is SGHVS, CDR2 FNYEAQ, per germline. CDR3 length: 18 amino acids. V lost 5 bases and J lost 2; bases outside the gene matches: 10. The CDR3 loop is CASSPRPGQGAAYNEQFF. In DNA form, the CDR3 reads TGTGCCAGCAGCCCCCGCCCGGGACAGGGGGCCGCCTACAATGAGCAGTTCTTC.

The chain employs TRBV15 and TRBJ1-1; D is unresolved. The CDR3 covers 13 residues. Trimming removed 0 bases at V and 3 bases at J, with 5 bases between. Germline values: CDR1 LNHNV, CDR2 YYDKDF (reference sequence). The DNA for the CDR3 is TGTGCCACCAGCAGAGATCCGGACACTGAAGCTTTCTTT. Its translation is CATSRDPDTEAFF.

The CDR3 is CASSPRVDGYTF. In nucleotides, the CDR3 is TGTGCCAGCAGCCCCAGGGTGGATGGCTACACCTTC. The rearrangement links TRBV12-3 or TRBV12-4 to TRBJ1-2; maybe TRBD1 (5 bases). The CDR3 consists of 12 residues. V shed 6 bases and J shed 6 bases, with 11 bases lying between them.

This rearrangement joins TRBV10-3 to TRBJ2-7, with a tentative D call TRBD1 (6 bases). This CDR3 has 15 amino acids. Germline values: CDR1 ENHRY, CDR2 SYGVKD. With 0 bases removed from V and 2 bases from J, the gap between germline ends came to 11 bases. CDR3 bases: TGTGCCATCAGTGAGTCCTTAGACAGGACCTACGAGCAGTACTTC. As protein: CAISESLDRTYEQYF.

The chain employs TRBV11-1 and TRBJ1-2; 10 bases map to TRBD1. The CDR3 has 13 residues. V trimming: 4 bases; J trimming: 6 bases; junction bases outside the gene matches: 2. Germline CDR1 reads SGHAT; CDR2 reads FQDESV (reference sequence). The CDR3 coding sequence is TGTGCCAGCAGCTCGACAGGGGGCAATGGCTACACCTTC. It translates to CASSSTGGNGYTF.

The chain has TRBV7-9 and TRBJ2-5; D ambiguous. Germline CDR1 and CDR2: SEHNR and FQNEAQ (reference sequence). With 3 bases removed from V and 5 bases from J, the gap between germline ends came to 13 bases. This CDR3 is built from 14 residues. CDR3: CASSFPLLDETQYF. The CDR3 nucleotides are TGTGCCAGCAGCTTCCCCCTTTTAGATGAGACCCAGTACTTC.

This clone was detected a few times. The chain combines TRBV7-2 with TRBJ1-2, with TRBD1 identical over 8 bases. The CDR3 covers 15 residues. Per germline, CDR1 SGHTA and CDR2 FQGNSA. J gave up 4 bases and V 4 bases, and 8 bases lay outside the gene matches. CDR3 DNA sequence: TGTGCCAGCAGCTCCCTGGGAACAGGGGGCTATGGCTACACCTTC. As protein: CASSSLGTGGYGYTF.

The chain links TRBV12-2 to TRBJ2-5; no DNA check was done on the table's D call, TRBD2. TRBV12-2 is a documented pseudogene. The CDR3 has 17 residues. The DNA of the CDR3 is TGTGCAAGTCGCTCCAGACTAGCGGGGGGGCCCAGGGAGACCCAGTACTTC. Its protein is CASRSRLAGGPRETQYF.

The chain recombines TRBV29-1 with TRBJ2-7, with D maybe TRBD2 (5 bases). Trimming stripped 4 bases from V and 4 bases from J, with 8 bases between. Germline values: CDR1 SQVTM, CDR2 ANQGSEA. This CDR3 is 11 amino acids long. The CDR3 bases are TGCAGCGTTGGGACTTCATACGAGCAGTACTTC. Translating it yields CSVGTSYEQYF.

The CDR3 sequence is CASSSLTAGGGRTGELFF. CDR3 coding DNA: TGTGCCAGCAGCTCTCTCACCGCAGGGGGCGGTAGGACCGGGGAGCTGTTTTTT. The chain is built from TRBV11-2 and TRBJ2-2, with 8 bases that match TRBD1. The CDR3 covers 18 residues. V was pared by 4 bases and J by 5 bases, with 15 bases of the junction left unmatched. The germline V gene has CDR1 SGHAT and CDR2 FQNNGV. The full variable domain, in which reference TRBV11-2 and TRBJ2-2 provide the parts outside the CDR3, is EAGVAQSPRYKIIEKRQSVAFWCNPISGHATLYWYQQILGQGPKLLIQFQNNGVVDDSQLPKDRFSAERLKGVDSTLKIQPAKLEDSAVYLCASSSLTAGGGRTGELFFGEGSRLTVL.

The J gene is TRBJ1-1, the V gene TRBV7-9; 9 nucleotides match TRBD1. Trimming took 3 bases from V and 4 from J; bases not matched to a gene: 12. Germline-derived CDR1 and CDR2 are SEHNR and FQNEAQ (reference sequence). The CDR3 runs 17 residues. Here the CDR3 DNA reads TGTGCCAGCAGCTTTCTCCCGGGACAGGGATTTGGCACTGAAGCTTTCTTT. This sequence encodes CASSFLPGQGFGTEAFF.